This T cell receptor (beta chain) is drawn from a study of regulatory T cells in long-lasting Graves disease. Time point described: persistent/refractory GD, antithyroid drugs over 5 years with positive TRAb. PBMC-extracted RNA yielded the TCR library. Peripheral blood, at 7.5 to 9 milliliters, went into EDTA tubes. CDR1 and CDR2 from the germline V gene are SNHLY and FYNNEI. The CDR3 runs to 15 residues. The V segment lost 2 bases and the J segment 8 bases; nucleotides outside the gene matches: 6. This clonotype was counted at least ten times. iRepertoire HTBI primers and Arm-PCR of CDR3 regions built TCR beta libraries. From the multiplex PCR reads, TCRdb called clonotypes with MiXCR, one entry per CDR3 protein. The sample holds roughly 450,000 distinct CDR3 sequences, less than 25% seen once.

The V gene is TRBV2, the J gene TRBJ1-4; 9 bases map to TRBD1. The origin of this receptor is a female donor with Graves disease. This material consisted of peripheral blood mononuclear cells (PBMCs), taken when the disease was refractory, from a patient treated with antithyroid drugs. The CDR3, as DNA: TGTGCCAGCAGTGAAATGGACAGGGGAGGAGAAAAACTGTTTTTT. Translated, it gives CASSEMDRGGEKLFF.